This T cell receptor beta chain was identified in a study of control samples from healthy donors and cancer patients. Assay used: immunoSEQ multiplex PCR; TCRdb lists only in-frame clones, some missing. Of some 130,000 clones listed, 75% to 95% are singletons. The origin of this receptor is a man aged 40-50 years in good health. Sequenced input: blood.

The CDR3 loop reads CATKGTGIGNTIYF. CDR3 sequence (DNA): TGTGCCACCAAAGGGACAGGGATTGGAAACACCATATATTTT. The gene calls are TRBV6-5 and TRBJ1-3; 9 bases line up with TRBD1. The trim removed 10 bases at V and 3 bases at J, leaving 7 bases unmatched. This CDR3 comprises 14 residues. Germline CDR1 and CDR2: MNHEY and SVGAGI.